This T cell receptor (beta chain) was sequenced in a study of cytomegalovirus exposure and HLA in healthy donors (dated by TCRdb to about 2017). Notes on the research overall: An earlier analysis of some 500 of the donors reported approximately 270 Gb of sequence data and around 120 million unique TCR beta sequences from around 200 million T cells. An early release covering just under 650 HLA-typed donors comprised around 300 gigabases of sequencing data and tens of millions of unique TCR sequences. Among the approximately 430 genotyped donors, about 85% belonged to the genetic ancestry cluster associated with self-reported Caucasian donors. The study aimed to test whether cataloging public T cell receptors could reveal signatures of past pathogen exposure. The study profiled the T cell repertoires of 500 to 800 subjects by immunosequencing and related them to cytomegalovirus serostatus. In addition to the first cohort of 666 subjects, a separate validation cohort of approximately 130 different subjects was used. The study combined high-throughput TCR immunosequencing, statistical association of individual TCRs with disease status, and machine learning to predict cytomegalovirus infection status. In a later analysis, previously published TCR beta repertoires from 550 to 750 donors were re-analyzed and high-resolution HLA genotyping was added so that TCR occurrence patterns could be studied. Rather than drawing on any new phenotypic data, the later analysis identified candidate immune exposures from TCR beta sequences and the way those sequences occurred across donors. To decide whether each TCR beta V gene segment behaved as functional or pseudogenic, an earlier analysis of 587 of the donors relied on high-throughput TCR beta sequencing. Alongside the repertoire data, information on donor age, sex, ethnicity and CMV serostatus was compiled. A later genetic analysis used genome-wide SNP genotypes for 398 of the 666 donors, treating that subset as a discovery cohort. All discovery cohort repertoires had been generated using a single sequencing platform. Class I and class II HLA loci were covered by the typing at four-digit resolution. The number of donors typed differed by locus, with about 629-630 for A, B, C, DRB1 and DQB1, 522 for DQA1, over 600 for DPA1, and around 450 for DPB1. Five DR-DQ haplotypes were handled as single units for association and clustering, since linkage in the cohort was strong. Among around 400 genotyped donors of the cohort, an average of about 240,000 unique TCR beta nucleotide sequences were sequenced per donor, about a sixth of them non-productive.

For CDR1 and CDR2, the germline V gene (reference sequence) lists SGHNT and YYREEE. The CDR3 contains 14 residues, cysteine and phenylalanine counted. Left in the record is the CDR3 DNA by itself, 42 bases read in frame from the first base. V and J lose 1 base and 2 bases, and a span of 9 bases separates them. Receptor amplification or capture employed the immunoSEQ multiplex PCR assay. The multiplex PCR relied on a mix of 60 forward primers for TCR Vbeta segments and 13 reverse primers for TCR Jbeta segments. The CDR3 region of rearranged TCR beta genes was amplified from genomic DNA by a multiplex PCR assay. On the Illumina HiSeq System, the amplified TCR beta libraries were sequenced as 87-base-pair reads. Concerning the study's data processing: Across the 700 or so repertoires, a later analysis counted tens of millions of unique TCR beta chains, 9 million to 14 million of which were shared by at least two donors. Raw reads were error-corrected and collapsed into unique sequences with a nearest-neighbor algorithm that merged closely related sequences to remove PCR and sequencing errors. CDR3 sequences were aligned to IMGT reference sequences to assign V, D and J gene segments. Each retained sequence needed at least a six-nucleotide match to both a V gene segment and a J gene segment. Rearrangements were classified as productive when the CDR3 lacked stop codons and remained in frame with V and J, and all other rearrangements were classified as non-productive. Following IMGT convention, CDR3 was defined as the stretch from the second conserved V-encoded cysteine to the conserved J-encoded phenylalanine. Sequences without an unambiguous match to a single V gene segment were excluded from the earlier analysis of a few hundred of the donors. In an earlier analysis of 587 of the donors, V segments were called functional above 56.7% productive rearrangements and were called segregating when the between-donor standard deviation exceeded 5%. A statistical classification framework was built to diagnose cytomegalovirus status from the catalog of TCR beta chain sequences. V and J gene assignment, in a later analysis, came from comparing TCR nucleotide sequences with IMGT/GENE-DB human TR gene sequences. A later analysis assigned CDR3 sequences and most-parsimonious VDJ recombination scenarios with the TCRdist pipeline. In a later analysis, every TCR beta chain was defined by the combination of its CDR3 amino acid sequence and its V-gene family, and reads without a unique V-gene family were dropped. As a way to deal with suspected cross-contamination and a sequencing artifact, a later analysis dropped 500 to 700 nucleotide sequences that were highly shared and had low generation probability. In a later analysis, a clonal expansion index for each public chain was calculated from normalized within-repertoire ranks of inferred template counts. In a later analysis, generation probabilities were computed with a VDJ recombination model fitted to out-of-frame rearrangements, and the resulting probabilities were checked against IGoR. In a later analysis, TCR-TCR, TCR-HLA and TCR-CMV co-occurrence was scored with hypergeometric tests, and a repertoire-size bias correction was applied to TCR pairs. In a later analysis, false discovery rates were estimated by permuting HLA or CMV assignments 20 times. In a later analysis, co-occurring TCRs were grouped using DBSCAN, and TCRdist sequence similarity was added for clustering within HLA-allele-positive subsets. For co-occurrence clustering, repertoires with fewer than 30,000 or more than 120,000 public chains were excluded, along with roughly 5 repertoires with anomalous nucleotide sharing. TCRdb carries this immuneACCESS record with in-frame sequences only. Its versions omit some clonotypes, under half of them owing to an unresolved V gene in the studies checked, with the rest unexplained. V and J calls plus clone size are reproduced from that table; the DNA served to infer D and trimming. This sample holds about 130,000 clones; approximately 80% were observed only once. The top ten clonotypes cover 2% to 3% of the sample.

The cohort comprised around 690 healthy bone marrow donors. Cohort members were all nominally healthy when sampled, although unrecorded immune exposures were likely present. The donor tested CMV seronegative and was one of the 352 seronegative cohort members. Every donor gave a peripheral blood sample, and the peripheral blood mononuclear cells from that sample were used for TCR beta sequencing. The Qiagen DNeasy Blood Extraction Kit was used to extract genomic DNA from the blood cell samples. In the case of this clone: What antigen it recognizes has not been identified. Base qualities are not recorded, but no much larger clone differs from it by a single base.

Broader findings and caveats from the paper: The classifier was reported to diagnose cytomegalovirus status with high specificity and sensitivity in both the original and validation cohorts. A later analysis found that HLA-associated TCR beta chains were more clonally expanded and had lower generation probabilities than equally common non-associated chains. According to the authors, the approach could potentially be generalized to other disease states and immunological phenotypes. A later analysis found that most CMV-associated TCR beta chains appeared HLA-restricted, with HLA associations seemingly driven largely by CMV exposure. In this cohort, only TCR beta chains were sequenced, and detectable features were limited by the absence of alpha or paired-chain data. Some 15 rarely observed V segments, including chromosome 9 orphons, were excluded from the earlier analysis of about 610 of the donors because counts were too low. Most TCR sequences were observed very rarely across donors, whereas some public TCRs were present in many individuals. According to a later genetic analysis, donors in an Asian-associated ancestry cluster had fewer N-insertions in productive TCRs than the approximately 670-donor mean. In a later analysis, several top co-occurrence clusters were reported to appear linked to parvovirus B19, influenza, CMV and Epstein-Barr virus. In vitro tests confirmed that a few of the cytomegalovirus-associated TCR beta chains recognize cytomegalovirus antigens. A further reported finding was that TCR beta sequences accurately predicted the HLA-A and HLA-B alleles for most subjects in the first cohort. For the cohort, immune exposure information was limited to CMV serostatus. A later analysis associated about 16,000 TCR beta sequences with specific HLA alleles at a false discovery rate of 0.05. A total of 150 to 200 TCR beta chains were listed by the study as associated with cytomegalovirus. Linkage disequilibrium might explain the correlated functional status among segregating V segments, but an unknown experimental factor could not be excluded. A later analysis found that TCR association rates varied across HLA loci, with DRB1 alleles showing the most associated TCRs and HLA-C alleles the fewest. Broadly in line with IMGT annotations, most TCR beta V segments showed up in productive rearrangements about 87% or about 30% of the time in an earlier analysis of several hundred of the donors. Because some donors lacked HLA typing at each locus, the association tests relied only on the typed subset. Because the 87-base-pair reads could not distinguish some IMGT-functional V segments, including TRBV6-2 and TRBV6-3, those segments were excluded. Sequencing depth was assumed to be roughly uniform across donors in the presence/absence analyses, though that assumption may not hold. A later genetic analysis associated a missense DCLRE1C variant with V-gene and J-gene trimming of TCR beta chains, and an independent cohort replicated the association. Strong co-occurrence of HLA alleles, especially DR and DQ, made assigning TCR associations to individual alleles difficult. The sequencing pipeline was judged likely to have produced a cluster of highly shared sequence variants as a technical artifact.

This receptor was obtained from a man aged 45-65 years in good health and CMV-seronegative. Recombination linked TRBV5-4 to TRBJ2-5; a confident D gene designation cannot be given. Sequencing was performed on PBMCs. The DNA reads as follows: TGTGCCAGCAGCTTGCATACAGATCAAGAGACCCAGTACTTC. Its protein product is CASSLHTDQETQYF.